The T cell receptor beta chain described here comes from a study of cytomegalovirus exposure and HLA in healthy donors. Study conclusions and caveats: The majority of TCR sequences were rare, yet some public TCRs appeared in many donors. 87-base-pair reads could not separate some V segments, including TRBV6-2 and TRBV6-3.

The CDR3 runs to 18 residues. Germline V gene data show CDR1 as SGHNT and CDR2 as YYREEE (reference sequence). The V end was cut by 4 bases, the J end by 1 base, with 18 bases between. The PCR was carried out with 60 Vbeta primers and 13 Jbeta primers. This table comes from immunoSEQ multiplex PCR, and its TCRdb copy is limited to in-frame clones, with some not included. The sample carries 55,000 to 85,000 clones, 55% to 75% recorded once. About this clone: Its antigen is not known.

This receptor was obtained from a woman aged 40 to 50 in good health and CMV-seropositive. This sequence joins TRBV5-4 and TRBJ2-6; D might be TRBD1 (5 bases). Material: PBMCs. CDR3 sequence: CASSPPGTGPSGANVLTF. In DNA form, the CDR3 reads TGTGCCAGCAGCCCACCAGGAACAGGCCCTTCTGGGGCCAACGTCCTGACTTTC.